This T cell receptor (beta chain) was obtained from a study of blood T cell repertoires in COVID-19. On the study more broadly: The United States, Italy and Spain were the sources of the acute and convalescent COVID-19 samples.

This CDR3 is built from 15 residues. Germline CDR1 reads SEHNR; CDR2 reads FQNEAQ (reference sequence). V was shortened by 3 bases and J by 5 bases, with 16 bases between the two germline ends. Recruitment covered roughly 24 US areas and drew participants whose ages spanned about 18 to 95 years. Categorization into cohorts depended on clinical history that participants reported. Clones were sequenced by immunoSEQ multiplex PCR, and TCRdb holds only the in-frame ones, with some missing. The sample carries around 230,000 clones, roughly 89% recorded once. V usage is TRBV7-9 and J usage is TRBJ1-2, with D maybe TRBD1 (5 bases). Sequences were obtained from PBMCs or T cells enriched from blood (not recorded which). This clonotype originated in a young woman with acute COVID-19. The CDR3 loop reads CASSFLPTGDYGYTF. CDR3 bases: TGTGCCAGCAGCTTTCTCCCCACAGGCGATTATGGCTACACCTTC.